These T cell receptor beta chains were read from a single sample in a study of radiation and T cells in renal cell carcinoma. Sequenced by immunoSEQ multiplex PCR; TCRdb stores in-frame clones only, minus some. The sample holds some 100,000 clones, over 65% seen once. Sequenced material: blood, taken from a patient whose treatment included radiotherapy and nephrectomy. These TCRs come from a man in his fifties or sixties with renal cell carcinoma. Both conserved end residues are part of each CDR3. The order of the fields is CDR3 DNA, CDR3 protein, V gene, D gene, clone size, J gene, CDR3 length. D genes are given only for firm matches. Expanded clones are given a class, and other clones once, few, many or no size at all.

CDR3nt: TGTGCTAGTGGTTGGTCAGGGAGGGAGCACACCGGGGAGCTGTTTTTT
CDR3aa: CASGWSGREHTGELFF
v_gene: TRBV12-5
d_gene: TRBD2
abundance: few
j_gene: TRBJ2-2
len: 16

CDR3nt: TGCGCCAGCAGCTACCAGGGGGTTCTTGAAAAACTGTTTTTT
CDR3aa: CASSYQGVLEKLFF
v_gene: TRBV5-1
d_gene: TRBD1
abundance: .
j_gene: TRBJ1-4
len: 14

CDR3nt: TGTGCCATCAGTGTTAGCACAGATACGCAGTATTTT
CDR3aa: CAISVSTDTQYF
v_gene: TRBV10-3
d_gene: .
abundance: .
j_gene: TRBJ2-3
len: 12

CDR3nt: TGCGCCAGCAGCTTGGAAGGGAGGACCGGGGAGCTGTTTTTT
CDR3aa: CASSLEGRTGELFF
v_gene: TRBV5-1
d_gene: .
abundance: .
j_gene: TRBJ2-2
len: 14

CDR3nt: TGTGCCAGCAGTTTCCTTCGACAGGGTCCCTACAATGAGCAGTTCTTC
CDR3aa: CASSFLRQGPYNEQFF
v_gene: TRBV28
d_gene: TRBD1
abundance: medium-sized
j_gene: TRBJ2-1
len: 16

CDR3nt: TGTGCCAGTAGTACCGGTATCACCGGGGAGCTGTTTTTT
CDR3aa: CASSTGITGELFF
v_gene: TRBV19
d_gene: .
abundance: .
j_gene: TRBJ2-2
len: 13

CDR3nt: TGTGCCAGCAGCTACTATTCCGGGGTACCTTCTAACGAGCAGTACTTC
CDR3aa: CASSYYSGVPSNEQYF
v_gene: TRBV5-4
d_gene: .
abundance: .
j_gene: TRBJ2-7
len: 16

CDR3nt: TGTGCCAGCAGCCGGGGACAGGGGGATGGCTACGAGCAGTACTTC
CDR3aa: CASSRGQGDGYEQYF
v_gene: TRBV5-6
d_gene: TRBD1
abundance: .
j_gene: TRBJ2-7
len: 15

CDR3nt: TGTGCCAGCAGATATGGCCGGGGTTTGGATTACAATGAGCAGTTCTTC
CDR3aa: CASRYGRGLDYNEQFF
v_gene: TRBV27
d_gene: .
abundance: .
j_gene: TRBJ2-1
len: 16

CDR3nt: TGCGCCAGCAGTGAGTACGGAGGGTCCTACGAGCAGTACTTC
CDR3aa: CASSEYGGSYEQYF
v_gene: TRBV10-2
d_gene: .
abundance: .
j_gene: TRBJ2-7
len: 14

CDR3nt: TGTGCCAGCACCCGCGGGGGATCGGACACCGGGGAGCTGTTTTTT
CDR3aa: CASTRGGSDTGELFF
v_gene: TRBV11-1
d_gene: TRBD2
abundance: .
j_gene: TRBJ2-2
len: 15

CDR3nt: TGTGCCAGCAGTTTTCTGCTCGCAGCGGCGGGCGAGCAGTACTTC
CDR3aa: CASSFLLAAAGEQYF
v_gene: TRBV27
d_gene: .
abundance: .
j_gene: TRBJ2-7
len: 15

CDR3nt: TGTGCCAGCAGTTCCCGTGAGGCCAATGAGCAGTTCTTC
CDR3aa: CASSSREANEQFF
v_gene: TRBV6-5
d_gene: .
abundance: once
j_gene: TRBJ2-1
len: 13

CDR3nt: TGTGCCAGCTCCTTGACTAGCGGCTCCTACGAGCAGTACTTC
CDR3aa: CASSLTSGSYEQYF
v_gene: TRBV7-2
d_gene: TRBD2
abundance: .
j_gene: TRBJ2-7
len: 14

CDR3nt: TGTGCCAGCAGTCGACTATCTGGGGCCAACGTCCTGACTTTC
CDR3aa: CASSRLSGANVLTF
v_gene: TRBV6-5
d_gene: .
abundance: .
j_gene: TRBJ2-6
len: 14

CDR3nt: TGTGCCATCAGTGGCGGGGGGATGGAGACCCAGTACTTC
CDR3aa: CAISGGGMETQYF
v_gene: TRBV10-3
d_gene: TRBD2
abundance: .
j_gene: TRBJ2-5
len: 13

CDR3nt: TGTGCCAGCAGCTTACAGGGGGATGAGCAGTTCTTC
CDR3aa: CASSLQGDEQFF
v_gene: TRBV7-9
d_gene: TRBD1
abundance: .
j_gene: TRBJ2-1
len: 12

CDR3nt: TGTGCCAGCAGTTACATAAACAGTGACCCGTACTTC
CDR3aa: CASSYINSDPYF
v_gene: TRBV6-6
d_gene: .
abundance: .
j_gene: TRBJ2-7
len: 12

CDR3nt: TGTGCCAGCAGTTCTCGGACAGGGGGCGATCAGCCCCAGCATTTT
CDR3aa: CASSSRTGGDQPQHF
v_gene: TRBV6-5
d_gene: TRBD1
abundance: .
j_gene: TRBJ1-5
len: 15

CDR3nt: TGCGCCAGCAGCCAAGTACGAACGCCGGGCCAAGAGACCCAGTACTTC
CDR3aa: CASSQVRTPGQETQYF
v_gene: TRBV4-1
d_gene: .
abundance: .
j_gene: TRBJ2-5
len: 16

CDR3nt: TGCGCCAGCAGCTCGTCGATCGGGACCACCGGGGAGCTGTTTTTT
CDR3aa: CASSSSIGTTGELFF
v_gene: TRBV5-1
d_gene: .
abundance: .
j_gene: TRBJ2-2
len: 15

CDR3nt: TGTGCCAGCCTGGGACTAGCGGGAACAATTACCTACAATGAGCAGTTCTTC
CDR3aa: CASLGLAGTITYNEQFF
v_gene: TRBV28
d_gene: TRBD2
abundance: once
j_gene: TRBJ2-1
len: 17

CDR3nt: TGCGCCAGCGGCCTCCAGGGACAGAACACTGAAGCTTTCTTT
CDR3aa: CASGLQGQNTEAFF
v_gene: TRBV5-1
d_gene: .
abundance: .
j_gene: TRBJ1-1
len: 14

CDR3nt: TGTGCCAGCAGTGATATGGGGAGGAACACTGAAGCTTTCTTT
CDR3aa: CASSDMGRNTEAFF
v_gene: TRBV2
d_gene: .
abundance: .
j_gene: TRBJ1-1
len: 14

CDR3nt: TGTGCCAGTAGTTCGACAGGGTGGGGAAATCAGCCCCAGCATTTT
CDR3aa: CASSSTGWGNQPQHF
v_gene: TRBV19
d_gene: TRBD1
abundance: once
j_gene: TRBJ1-5
len: 15

CDR3nt: TGTGCTAGTGGTTCCGAGTATTGGGAGACCCAGTACTTC
CDR3aa: CASGSEYWETQYF
v_gene: TRBV12-5
d_gene: .
abundance: few
j_gene: TRBJ2-5
len: 13

CDR3nt: TGTGCCAGCAGCTTTAGCGGCTCCTACAATGAGCAGTTCTTC
CDR3aa: CASSFSGSYNEQFF
v_gene: TRBV5-5
d_gene: .
abundance: .
j_gene: TRBJ2-1
len: 14

CDR3nt: TGTGCCAGCAGCGTAGCCCGAGGTAGCTCCTACAATGAGCAGTTCTTC
CDR3aa: CASSVARGSSYNEQFF
v_gene: TRBV9
d_gene: .
abundance: .
j_gene: TRBJ2-1
len: 16

CDR3nt: TGCGCCAGCACGCGGAGTGTCGAGGGGGAGAGCTCCTACGAGCAGTACTTC
CDR3aa: CASTRSVEGESSYEQYF
v_gene: TRBV10-1
d_gene: .
abundance: .
j_gene: TRBJ2-7
len: 17

CDR3nt: TGTGCCAGCAGCTTAGCGCAGGGAGCCACCGGGGAGCTGTTTTTT
CDR3aa: CASSLAQGATGELFF
v_gene: TRBV7-6
d_gene: .
abundance: .
j_gene: TRBJ2-2
len: 15

CDR3nt: TGTGCCTGGAGTGCAATAGCGGACACAGATACGCAGTATTTT
CDR3aa: CAWSAIADTDTQYF
v_gene: TRBV30
d_gene: .
abundance: .
j_gene: TRBJ2-3
len: 14

CDR3nt: TGTGCCAGCAGTCCCACGGACAACACTGAAGCTTTCTTT
CDR3aa: CASSPTDNTEAFF
v_gene: TRBV6-4
d_gene: .
abundance: once
j_gene: TRBJ1-1
len: 13

CDR3nt: TGTGCCAGCAGCTTGCGAGAGACCCAGTACTTC
CDR3aa: CASSLRETQYF
v_gene: TRBV5-4
d_gene: .
abundance: .
j_gene: TRBJ2-5
len: 11

CDR3nt: TGTGCCAGCAGCTCGGGACCCCGGAGCTCCGGGGAGCTGTTTTTT
CDR3aa: CASSSGPRSSGELFF
v_gene: TRBV5-6
d_gene: .
abundance: .
j_gene: TRBJ2-2
len: 15

CDR3nt: TGTGCCTGGAGGAAGCGCGGGGAGACCCAGTACTTC
CDR3aa: CAWRKRGETQYF
v_gene: TRBV30
d_gene: .
abundance: .
j_gene: TRBJ2-5
len: 12